This TCR beta chain was sequenced in a study of blood T cell repertoires in COVID-19. Overall study context: PBMCs, B-cell-depleted T cells, or T cells were the source of the cDNA or gDNA that made up the material.

Study processing details: Using reference gene primer amplification, nucleated cell counts were estimated. Sequencing used immunoSEQ multiplex PCR; TCRdb keeps in-frame clones, though not all of them. V and J calls and clone size are as listed in that table; D and trimming were resolved from the DNA. The repertoire holds about 200,000 clones, less than 90% seen once, with about 4% in the top ten. Participants had their cohort set by participant-reported clinical history. Within 2 weeks before study entry, exposed participants met a COVID-19 case. What was sequenced was PBMCs or T cells enriched from blood (not recorded which). This receptor was identified in a young woman who had been exposed to COVID-19.

DNA of the CDR3: TGTGCCAGCAAGAGGGACAGGGGAGGCACAGATACGCAGTATTTT. Its protein is CASKRDRGGTDTQYF. The chain recombines TRBV18 with TRBJ2-3, with 10 bases matching TRBD1. Germline CDR1 reads KGHSH; CDR2 reads LQKENI. V dropped 8 bases and J dropped 1; count of bases not matched to a gene: 6. The CDR3 spans 15 residues. Drawing the rest from reference TRBV18 and TRBJ2-3, the complete variable domain is NAGVMQNPRHLVRRRGQEARLRCSPMKGHSHVYWYRQLPEEGLKFMVYLQKENIIDESGMPKERFSAEFPKEGPSILRIQQVVRGDSAAYFCASKRDRGGTDTQYFGPGTRLTVL.